The entry below describes one TCR beta chain. Antigen unknown. These data originate in a study of synovial regulatory T cells in juvenile arthritis. Study-level background: Treatments: a few naive, about 6 methotrexate, one methotrexate plus infliximab, one unknown.

Study-wide results and limits: Synovial Treg CDR3 sequences overlapped more with iaTregs than other circulating Tregs. Synovial Teff and blood CPL repertoires partially overlapped with iaTreg TCR repertoires, which were largely patient-private.

Sequencing was performed with immunoSEQ multiplex PCR; in TCRdb, only in-frame clones are kept and a portion is missing. This sample contains around 10,000 clones. Sequenced sample: Treg cells from blood. The subset was: remaining (HLA-DR-negative) circulating blood Treg cells. This TCR was recovered from a donor between 2 and 29 years old with juvenile idiopathic arthritis.

The chain's CDR3 is CAGGTSGAYNEQFF. The gene calls are TRBV2 and TRBJ2-1; with no DNA, the TCRdb D assignment of TRBD2 cannot be verified. The germline V gene has CDR1 SNHLY and CDR2 FYNNEI. The CDR3 runs 14 residues. DNA was not recorded.